One sample yielded the 2 T cell receptor beta chains listed below, sequenced in a study of early stage breast cancer tumors. The repertoire was sequenced with immunoSEQ multiplex PCR; TCRdb's copy has only in-frame clones and lacks some. The sample gives roughly 10,000 clones, 70% to 75% of which show up once; more than 15% is in the top ten. Sequenced input: normal breast tissue next to the tumor. Receptors originate from a person in their sixties or seventies with breast cancer.

This rearrangement joins TRBV28 to TRBJ2-5; D perhaps matches TRBD1 (6 bases). This CDR3 region has 13 residues. Germline V gene lookup returns CDR1 MDHEN and CDR2 SYDVKM. Trimming left V 8 bases short and J 0 bases short, with 10 bases between. CDR3 protein: CASAGTYQETQYF. In nucleotides, the CDR3 is TGTGCCAGCGCCGGGACATACCAAGAGACCCAGTACTTC.

The chain links TRBV7-8 to TRBJ1-2; TRBD1 might be the D (6 bases). The CDR3 runs to 14 residues. The V end lost 8 bases, the J end lost 5 bases, and 18 bases lay between the germline ends. Germline CDR1 and CDR2: SGHVS and FQNEAQ. CDR3 loop: CASALSTGEYGYTF. In DNA, the CDR3 is TGTGCCAGCGCACTTTCGACAGGAGAGTATGGCTACACCTTC.